Described below is a single TCR beta chain sequence and its context. Antigen unknown. This entry is derived from a study of cytomegalovirus exposure and HLA in healthy donors. General study findings and limits: Later analysis demonstrated an association between a missense DCLRE1C variant and TCR beta V- and J-gene trimming. Per a later analysis, 15,000 to 20,000 TCR beta sequences showed association with HLA alleles at 0.05 false discovery rate.

A multiplex PCR was run with 60 Vbeta primers and 13 Jbeta primers. The table came from immunoSEQ multiplex PCR; TCRdb's copy has only in-frame clones and leaves some out. The sample consists of some 90,000 clones, about three quarters of them appearing once. Input material: PBMCs. This receptor was obtained from a man aged 25-45 years in good health and CMV-seropositive.

The DNA for the CDR3 is TGTGCCAGCAGTCCTCCGGGACAGGGTACGGGAGGCTACACCTTC. Translation gives CASSPPGQGTGGYTF. The chain links TRBV6-6 to TRBJ1-2; 9 positions agree with TRBD1. CDR3 length: 15 amino acids. The germline V gene encodes CDR1 MNHNY and CDR2 SVGAGI (reference sequence). V lost 5 bases, J lost 8 bases, and 12 bases stayed unmatched.